The 30 T cell receptor beta chains below come from one sample, sequenced in a study of T cells after yellow fever vaccination. TCRdb re-called the 5' RACE reads with MiXCR, one entry per CDR3 protein. The sample includes about 350,000 distinct CDR3 sequences, about 4% of them seen just once. The source was PBMCs, collected 5 days after the yellow fever booster vaccination. All receptors derive from a young man who received the YFV17D yellow fever vaccine.

This clonotype was seen many times. The chain carries TRBV4-3 and TRBJ2-3; TRBD2 is a possible D gene (5 bases). Germline values: CDR1 LGHNA, CDR2 YSLEER. The CDR3 runs 15 residues. Trimming cost V 4 bases and J 0 bases, with 11 bases left between them. CDR3 coding DNA: TGCGCCAGCAGCCTCCTAGCTGGTAGCACAGATACGCAGTATTTT. Encoded protein: CASSLLAGSTDTQYF.

The CDR3 bases are TGCGCCAGCAGCCCGACTAGCGGCACAATAAGCGAGCAGTTCTTC. This sequence encodes CASSPTSGTISEQFF. This chain connects TRBV5-1 to TRBJ2-1; 9 bases fit TRBD2. The J segment lost 10 bases and the V segment lost 4 bases, leaving 12 bases of the junction unmatched. Per germline, CDR1 SGHRS and CDR2 YFSETQ. This CDR3 spans 15 amino acids.

The sample holds a few counts of this clonotype. This rearrangement joins TRBV2 to TRBJ2-7, with D maybe TRBD2 (5 bases). The CDR3 contains 12 residues. The germline CDR1 and CDR2 sequences are SNHLY and FYNNEI. Trimming cost V 4 bases and J 7 bases, with 11 bases left between them. The CDR3 sequence: CASSGEDWEQYV. The DNA for the CDR3 is TGTGCCAGCAGTGGAGAGGACTGGGAGCAGTACGTC.

This clonotype was detected ten times or more. This sequence joins TRBV5-1 and TRBJ2-7; possibly TRBD2 for D (6 bases). This CDR3 comprises 14 residues. CDR1 is SGHRS, CDR2 YFSETQ, per germline. Trimming shortened V by 4 bases and J by 5 bases, and 16 bases separated the two germline ends. The DNA for the CDR3 is TGCGCCAGCAGCCAACCGGGAGAGGAACACGAGCAGTACTTC. As protein: CASSQPGEEHEQYF. The variable domain in full, with the rest retrieved from reference TRBV5-1 and TRBJ2-7, is KAGVTQTPRYLIKTRGQQVTLSCSPISGHRSVSWYQQTPGQGLQFLFEYFSETQRNKGNFPGRFSGRQFSNSRSEMNVSTLELGDSALYLCASSQPGEEHEQYFGPGTRLTVT.

A few counts support this clonotype. This chain links TRBV9 with TRBJ2-3, with a tentative D call TRBD2 (5 bases). Germline CDR1 and CDR2: SGDLS and YYNGEE. The CDR3 runs 14 residues. V was shortened by 2 bases and J by 6 bases, with 13 bases between the two germline ends. The CDR3 DNA reads TGTGCCAGCAGCGTTGTCCCGGGCGGGGATACGCAGTATTTT. This encodes CASSVVPGGDTQYF.

The rearrangement joins TRBV20-1 to TRBJ2-1, with unresolved D. The CDR3 covers 12 residues. CDR1 is DFQATT and CDR2 is SNEGSKA in the germline V gene (reference sequence). V lost 0 bases and J 5 bases, leaving 5 bases between the germline ends. The CDR3 DNA follows: TGCAGTGCTAGAGATACTAACAATGAGCAGTTCTTC. Its protein product is CSARDTNNEQFF.

The rearrangement uses TRBV7-2 and TRBJ2-7; D remains ambiguous. Germline lookup yields CDR1 SGHTA and CDR2 FQGNSA. The CDR3 runs 9 residues. CDR3 region: CASRFERGV. In DNA form, the CDR3 reads TGTGCCAGCAGGTTCGAACGCGGTGTC.

The J gene is TRBJ2-1, the V gene TRBV5-1; TRBD2 aligns across 8 bases. The CDR3 has 16 amino acids. The germline gives CDR1 SGHRS, CDR2 YFSETQ. V was clipped by 1 base and J by 8 bases; unmatched bases: 11. The CDR3 DNA is TGCGCCAGCAGCTTGCGTCTGTCGGGGGGGCCCTATGAGCAGTTCTTC. Protein product: CASSLRLSGGPYEQFF.

V gene TRBV28 combines with J gene TRBJ1-4, with no clear D. The V gene's germline CDR1 is MDHEN and CDR2 SYDVKM. V gave up 7 bases and J gave up 0 bases, with 6 bases separating them. The CDR3 runs to 13 residues. The CDR3 nucleotides are TGTGCCAGCATCGCAGCAACTAATGAAAAACTGTTTTTT. Translated: CASIAATNEKLFF. Complete variable domain (other parts from reference TRBV28 and TRBJ1-4): DVKVTQSSRYLVKRTGEKVFLECVQDMDHENMFWYRQDPGLGLRLIYFSYDVKMKEKGDIPEGYSVSREKKERFSLILESASTNQTSMYLCASIAATNEKLFFGSGTQLSVL.

V is TRBV7-3 and J is TRBJ2-1; 12 bases are shared with TRBD2. The CDR3 is 15 amino acids. V lost 4 bases to trimming and J lost 9 bases; unmatched junction nucleotides: 7. Germline values: CDR1 SGHTA, CDR2 FQGTGA. The CDR3 region has the DNA TGTGCCAGCAGCTCAACTAGCGGGGGGCCGACTGAGCAGTTCTTC. Amino acid sequence: CASSSTSGGPTEQFF.

This clonotype was counted a few times. V gene TRBV27 combines with J gene TRBJ2-7; the D is unclear. Germline V lookup: CDR1 MNHEY, CDR2 SMNVEV (reference sequence). Between the trimmed V and J ends, which lost 5 bases and 4 bases, there was a span of 12 bases. The CDR3 covers 13 residues. CDR3 DNA: TGTGCCAGCAGTCCGCAGGTCGGGTACGAGCAGTACGTC. Amino acid sequence: CASSPQVGYEQYV.

In this sample, this clonotype turned up a few times. The chain uses TRBV6-2 or TRBV6-3 and TRBJ2-2, with 12 bases fitting TRBD1. With V trimmed by 7 bases and J by 10 bases, 13 bases remained unmatched. In germline, CDR1 is MNHEY, CDR2 SVGEGT. The length of the CDR3 is 16 residues. The CDR3, as DNA: TGTGCCAGCACTAAAATATCGGGACAGGGGGCGTTGGAGCTGTTTTTT. Protein: CASTKISGQGALELFF.

This clonotype was seen a few times. The chain couples TRBV6-2 or TRBV6-3 to TRBJ2-7, with D possibly TRBD1 on 6 matching bases. Germline CDR1 MNHEY, CDR2 SVGEGT. The CDR3 sequence is 13 residues long. The ends were cut back, 8 bases at V and 3 bases at J, with 14 bases in the middle. CDR3: CASGRQAYYEQYF. CDR3 DNA: TGTGCCAGCGGAAGACAGGCCTACTACGAGCAGTACTTC.

This clonotype was detected only a few times. This chain connects TRBV6-2 or TRBV6-3 to TRBJ1-1; weak D call: TRBD1 (5 bases). V was trimmed by 7 bases and J by 9 bases, leaving 21 bases between them. The germline V gene has CDR1 MNHEY and CDR2 SVGEGT. The CDR3 runs to 14 residues. This CDR3 reads CASKPGTLIPKAFF. CDR3 nucleotides: TGTGCCAGCAAGCCCGGGACCCTGATTCCCAAAGCTTTCTTT.

This clonotype came up many times. The chain couples TRBV20-1 to TRBJ2-5; D remains ambiguous. Germline CDR1 reads DFQATT; CDR2 reads SNEGSKA (reference sequence). CDR3 length: 14 residues. With 5 bases removed from V and 5 bases from J, the gap between germline ends came to 18 bases. CDR3 amino acids: CSASTGWGSETQYF. DNA for the CDR3: TGCAGTGCTTCCACCGGCTGGGGTAGTGAGACCCAGTACTTC.

The CDR3 bases are TGTGCCAGCAGCCCCATAGACAGGGTTGACACTGAAGCTTTCTTT. Translating it yields CASSPIDRVDTEAFF. This chain links TRBV7-9 with TRBJ1-1; 7 nucleotides line up with TRBD1. This CDR3 region has 15 residues. Germline CDR1 is SEHNR and CDR2 is FQNEAQ (reference sequence). V lost 5 bases, J lost 3 bases, and 9 bases stayed unmatched. Filled out from reference TRBV7-9 and TRBJ1-1, the complete variable domain reads DTGVSQNPRHKITKRGQNVTFRCDPISEHNRLYWYRQTLGQGPEFLTYFQNEAQLEKSRLLSDRFSAERPKGSFSTLEIQRTEQGDSAMYLCASSPIDRVDTEAFFGQGTRLTVV.

The chain employs TRBV28 and TRBJ2-7, with 7 bases that match TRBD1. J was trimmed by 3 bases and V by 7 bases; bases with no gene match: 9. Germline CDR1 is MDHEN and CDR2 is SYDVKM. This CDR3 is 14 amino acids long. The CDR3 protein is CASTSTGTNYEQYV. The CDR3 coding sequence is TGTGCCAGCACCTCGACAGGGACGAACTACGAGCAGTACGTC.

The V gene is TRBV5-1, the J gene TRBJ2-3, with no clear D. V lost 2 bases, J lost 0 bases, and 13 bases lay in between. This CDR3 contains 16 residues. Per germline, CDR1 SGHRS and CDR2 YFSETQ. The DNA for the CDR3 is TGCGCCAGCAGCTTCAGACAAAGAACTAGCACAGATACGCAGTATTTT. This gives the protein CASSFRQRTSTDTQYF.

This clonotype was seen more than once but under ten times. The chain carries TRBV25-1 and TRBJ1-2; D is unresolved. Trimming cost V 3 bases and J 8 bases, with 22 bases left between them. Looked up from germline, CDR1 is MGHDK and CDR2 is SYGVNS. This CDR3 has 16 residues. The CDR3 reads CASSDESLGLARGYTF. CDR3 DNA: TGTGCCAGCAGTGACGAGTCCCTTGGGCTAGCTCGGGGCTACACCTTC.

This clonotype occurred many times. This chain uses TRBV20-1 with TRBJ2-6, with no clear D. Germline V gives CDR1 DFQATT, CDR2 SNEGSKA (reference sequence). The V and J ends lost 1 base and 0 bases respectively, with 4 bases between them. The CDR3 sequence is 14 residues long. Here the CDR3 DNA reads TGCAGTGCTAGAGGAAGCTCTGGGGCCAACGTCCTGACTTTC. This gives the protein CSARGSSGANVLTF.

The chain couples TRBV5-1 to TRBJ1-1, with 9 bases that match TRBD1. The CDR3 is 16 residues long. The germline V gene has CDR1 SGHRS and CDR2 YFSETQ. J lost 1 base, V lost 4 bases, and 8 bases had no gene match. The CDR3 region is CASSAGTGNENTEAFF. The DNA for the CDR3 is TGCGCCAGCAGCGCCGGGACAGGGAATGAGAACACTGAAGCTTTCTTT.

In its sample, this clonotype was seen a few times. The genes are TRBV6-5 and TRBJ1-4; possibly TRBD1 for D (5 bases). With 4 bases removed from V and 7 bases from J, the gap between germline ends came to 13 bases. Looked up from germline, CDR1 is MNHEY and CDR2 is SVGAGI. This CDR3 spans 14 amino acids. The CDR3 bases are TGTGCCAGCAGTTCGGGGGGGAGGGCTGAAAAACTGTTTTTT. It yields the protein CASSSGGRAEKLFF.

A few counts support this clonotype. V usage is TRBV7-6 and J usage is TRBJ1-5; D is unresolved. The V end lost 5 bases, the J end lost 4 bases, and 12 bases lay between the germline ends. Germline V CDR1 and CDR2: SGHVS, FNYEAQ. This CDR3 spans 14 amino acids. CDR3 in DNA: TGTGCCAGCAGCCAGGAATTAGGGAATCAGCCCCAGCATTTT. Residues: CASSQELGNQPQHF. Drawing the rest from reference TRBV7-6 and TRBJ1-5, the complete variable domain is GAGVSQSPRYKVTKRGQDVALRCDPISGHVSLYWYRQALGQGPEFLTYFNYEAQQDKSGLPNDRFSAERPEGSISTLTIQRTEQRDSAMYRCASSQELGNQPQHFGDGTRLSIL.

The gene calls are TRBV4-3 and TRBJ1-2, with 8 bases identical to TRBD1. CDR3 length: 14 residues. Per germline, CDR1 LGHNA and CDR2 YSLEER. With V trimmed by 4 bases and J by 7 bases, 8 bases remained unmatched. CDR3 region: CASSPGTGLSGYTF. CDR3 bases: TGCGCCAGCAGCCCCGGGACAGGATTGAGTGGCTACACCTTC.

The rearrangement links TRBV5-1 to TRBJ2-3; 11 positions match TRBD2. This CDR3 spans 16 amino acids. CDR1 is SGHRS, CDR2 YFSETQ, per germline. V trimming: 4 bases; J trimming: 4 bases; junction bases outside the gene matches: 8. The CDR3 is CASSPPLAGGPDTQYF. The CDR3 DNA sequence: TGCGCCAGCAGCCCCCCTTTAGCGGGGGGGCCAGATACGCAGTATTTT. Drawing the rest from reference TRBV5-1 and TRBJ2-3, the complete variable domain is KAGVTQTPRYLIKTRGQQVTLSCSPISGHRSVSWYQQTPGQGLQFLFEYFSETQRNKGNFPGRFSGRQFSNSRSEMNVSTLELGDSALYLCASSPPLAGGPDTQYFGPGTRLTVL.

The V gene is TRBV5-1, the J gene TRBJ2-7; tentative D call: TRBD2 (5 bases). Per germline, CDR1 SGHRS and CDR2 YFSETQ. This CDR3 has 15 residues. Trimming left V 0 bases short and J 3 bases short, with 13 bases between. The CDR3 bases are TGCGCCAGCAGCTTGGATGGAGGAGGCGGCTACGAGCAGTACTTC. As protein: CASSLDGGGGYEQYF.

The sample holds many counts of this clonotype. This chain uses TRBV4-1 with TRBJ1-1; D is possibly TRBD1 (6 bases). CDR3 length: 15 residues. The V end was cut by 3 bases, the J end by 5 bases, with 16 bases between. Per germline, CDR1 MGHRA and CDR2 YSYEKL. CDR3 DNA sequence: TGCGCCAGCAGCCAGTATACAGGGAAGGAAACTGAAGCTTTCTTT. Translation gives CASSQYTGKETEAFF.

This clonotype turned up a few times. CDR3 coding DNA: TGTGCCAGCAGCTTAGATGGGGTTATGAACACTGAAGCTTTCTTT. It specifies CASSLDGVMNTEAFF. The V and J genes are TRBV7-9 and TRBJ1-1; the D is unclear. Germline assignment: CDR1 SEHNR and CDR2 FQNEAQ (reference sequence). V lost 1 base to trimming and J lost 0 bases, with 9 bases between them. The CDR3 has 15 residues.

There are a few counts of this clonotype. The chain is built from TRBV7-3 and TRBJ2-1; TRBD2 is a possible D gene (6 bases). This CDR3 contains 15 residues. Trimming pared 5 bases from V and 4 bases from J, leaving 15 bases between. CDR1 is SGHTA, CDR2 FQGTGA, per germline. The CDR3 DNA reads TGTGCCAGCAGCATTAGTAGCGGACCGTACAATGAGCAGTTCTTC. Protein product: CASSISSGPYNEQFF.

Many counts were recorded for this clonotype. V usage is TRBV10-3 and J usage is TRBJ2-7; the D gene is possibly TRBD2 (7 bases). This CDR3 spans 15 amino acids. Germline V gives CDR1 ENHRY, CDR2 SYGVKD. Deletions cut 0 bases from V and 5 bases from J, with 14 bases between. This CDR3 reads CAISESTGGGDEQYV. CDR3 nucleotide sequence: TGTGCCATCAGTGAGTCGACGGGGGGCGGCGACGAGCAGTACGTC.